Listed below are T cell receptor beta chains from one sample, sequenced in a study of T-cell memory formation after mild COVID-19. TCRdb called the 5' RACE reads again in MiXCR, with one record for every CDR3 protein. The data show 300,000 to 350,000 distinct CDR3 sequences, approximately 19% seen once. Sequencing was done on a sample of PBMCs or a T cell subset sorted from them (not recorded which). These receptors all come from a man between 18 and 29 years old who had mild COVID-19 (a few samples of this study predate the infection). Cell type and time point are not known. Each CDR3 is given with its conserved first and last residue. The D gene is left open where the match is weak. The size of a clone is reported for some rows only, either as once, few or many, or as a class for expanded clones.

V | D | size | CDR3
TRBV7-9 | - | - | CASSPITSQMETQYF
TRBV20-1 | - | - | CSASGKNTGELFF
TRBV5-5 | - | few | CASSWRDRSGELFF
TRBV6-5 | - | few | CASREGEIWTEAFF
TRBV5-1 | - | many | CASSHTLDTIVF
TRBV24-1 | TRBD1 | - | CATSETGGPKNIQYF
TRBV3-1 | TRBD1 | few | CASIDSGQGTYEQYF
TRBV7-9 | TRBD1 | few | CASSLGTGRYEQYF
TRBV7-3 | - | - | CASSSMTPPDTQYF
TRBV5-6 | TRBD2 | - | CASSSSGGASGEQFF
TRBV5-1 | - | few | CASSLDSTSEKLFF
TRBV5-4 | TRBD1 | - | CASSVDRGFNGYTF
TRBV7-2 | TRBD1 | few | CASSVDRGVAGNTIYF
TRBV9 | TRBD1 | - | CASSANDRDVGAFF
TRBV19 | TRBD1 | - | CASRVDRQNSPLHF
TRBV12-3/TRBV12-4 | - | - | CASSLRRDHYEQYF
TRBV6-5 | - | - | CASSPTDLYGYTF
TRBV4-1 | TRBD1 | many | CASSQVDRRGRIHGYTF
TRBV7-2 | TRBD1 | few | CASSPPPGQDNYGYTF
TRBV29-1 | - | few | CSVSRYNEQFF
TRBV5-1 | - | few | CASSPGRMGASGANVLTF
TRBV9 | - | - | CASSVGAGAPYEQYF
TRBV29-1 | - | few | CSVKGGSYNEQFF
TRBV4-1 | - | few | CASSLLGPGTQYF
TRBV20-1 | - | - | CSARPGHLNQETQYF
TRBV6-5 | TRBD1 | - | CASSPGTGNYEQYF
TRBV4-1 | TRBD1 | - | CASSQDDRDGYNEQFF
TRBV5-1 | TRBD1 | - | CASSPTGTGINEQYF
TRBV7-9 | - | - | CASSLQLVGTEAFF
TRBV6-2/TRBV6-3 | - | - | CASSYRGLDGYTF
TRBV6-1 | - | - | CASIPRTNTGELFF
TRBV7-6 | TRBD1 | - | CASSRGEGQGFASPLHF
TRBV12-3/TRBV12-4 | - | - | CASSPSGSAYGYTF
TRBV3-1 | TRBD1 | few | CASSGGQAYEQYF
TRBV4-3 | - | few | CASSQDLGWSTGELFF
TRBV6-2/TRBV6-3 | - | few | CASCQVGYSYEQYF
TRBV4-1 | - | - | CASSQPAISKQYF
TRBV12-3/TRBV12-4 | - | many | CASSLATGSQETQYF
TRBV6-2/TRBV6-3 | - | - | CASSYEALVLTF
TRBV10-2 | TRBD1 | few | CASSRGQGGSTEAFF
TRBV24-1 | TRBD1 | many | CATTPGQSNEKLFF
TRBV5-1 | - | - | CASSSGQNQPQHF
TRBV24-1 | - | - | CATSEASTDTQYF
TRBV7-9 | - | few | CASSSSIVGSNQPQHF
TRBV15 | - | many | CATSRDRQGYGYTF
TRBV7-7 | TRBD1 | many | CASSLNRGPQETQYF
TRBV7-2 | TRBD2 | few | CASSLAELATDTQYF
TRBV5-1 | TRBD2 | - | CASSLDLAGLFF
TRBV6-2/TRBV6-3 | - | - | CASSSEGITGELFF